A single T cell receptor (beta chain) is shown here with its context. In the PCR, 60 Vbeta and 13 Jbeta primers were used. Sequencing used immunoSEQ multiplex PCR; TCRdb keeps in-frame clones, though not all of them. Of around 63,000 clones listed, under 85% are singletons. This specimen belongs to a study of cytomegalovirus exposure and HLA in healthy donors. The germline CDR1 and CDR2 sequences are LNHDA and SQIVND (reference sequence). Trimming stripped 5 bases from V and 0 bases from J, with 15 bases between. This CDR3 has 16 residues. The receptor was isolated from a woman under 40 in good health and CMV-seronegative. Sequencing was performed on PBMCs. The V call is TRBV19, the J call TRBJ2-3; D perhaps matches TRBD2 (6 bases). The CDR3 reads CASSSVAEDSTDTQYF. CDR3 sequence (DNA): TGTGCCAGTAGTTCGGTAGCGGAAGATAGCACAGATACGCAGTATTTT.